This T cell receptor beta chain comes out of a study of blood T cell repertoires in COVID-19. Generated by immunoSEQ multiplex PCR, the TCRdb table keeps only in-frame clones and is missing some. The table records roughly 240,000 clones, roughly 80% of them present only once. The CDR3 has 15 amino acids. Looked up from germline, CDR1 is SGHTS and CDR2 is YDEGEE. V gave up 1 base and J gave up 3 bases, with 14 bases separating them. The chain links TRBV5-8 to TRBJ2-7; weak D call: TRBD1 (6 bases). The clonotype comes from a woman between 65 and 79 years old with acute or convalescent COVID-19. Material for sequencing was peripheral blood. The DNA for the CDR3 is TGTGCCAGCAGCTTGAGTGTTCGCAGGGGCTACGAGCAGTACTTC. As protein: CASSLSVRRGYEQYF.